These 8 T cell receptor beta chains came from one sample sequenced in a study of blood T cell repertoires in COVID-19 (dated by TCRdb to the early 2020s). The library was made by the immunoSEQ multiplex PCR assay. Not all clones reach the TCRdb copy of this immuneACCESS table, which keeps in-frame sequences only. Checked studies attribute under half of the gap to unresolved V genes and leave the rest unexplained. The sample profile shows roughly 200,000 clones; 70% to 90% of them were found once. The ten top clones hold about 18% of the sample. Sequencing used peripheral blood. Every receptor here comes from a man in his fifties with COVID-19, enrolled during active disease.

The chain is built from TRBV7-9 and TRBJ2-1, with TRBD2 identical over 8 bases. Trimming cost V 5 bases and J 8 bases; bases outside gene matches: 11. The CDR3 has 15 amino acids. The V gene's germline CDR1 is SEHNR and CDR2 FQNEAQ (reference sequence). The CDR3 DNA is TGTGCCAGCAGCCCAAGCGGGGGATTTTTGGATGAGCAGTTCTTC. Translation: CASSPSGGFLDEQFF.

This chain joins TRBV27 and TRBJ1-4, with 7 bases identical to TRBD1. J lost 4 bases, V lost 8 bases, and 7 bases had no gene match. This CDR3 has 14 amino acids. CDR1 and CDR2 from the germline V gene are MNHEY and SMNVEV (reference sequence). CDR3 bases: TGTGCCAGCGCCAGCAGGGGGTATAATGAAAAACTGTTTTTT. Its translation is CASASRGYNEKLFF.

This clone showed up just once. The genes are TRBV27 and TRBJ2-7; TRBD2 matches at 9 bases. The CDR3 has 14 residues. Germline V CDR1 and CDR2: MNHEY, SMNVEV (reference sequence). J lost 1 base, V lost 5 bases, and 3 bases had no gene match. This CDR3 reads CASSIAGVSYEQYF. CDR3 coding DNA: TGTGCCAGCAGTATAGCGGGAGTTTCCTACGAGCAGTACTTC.

V gene TRBV7-8 combines with J gene TRBJ2-4; D is possibly TRBD2 (6 bases). CDR3 length equals 15 residues. The germline V gene has CDR1 SGHVS and CDR2 FQNEAQ. V lost 3 bases and J 3 bases, leaving 12 bases between the germline ends. In DNA form, the CDR3 reads TGTGCCAGCAGCTTTCAGGGACTTGGCAAAAACATTCAGTACTTC. Translation: CASSFQGLGKNIQYF.

The DNA for the CDR3 is TGTGCCATCAGGGACAGCCTTACGAGGGAGCAGTACTTC. Translation: CAIRDSLTREQYF. This rearrangement joins TRBV10-3 to TRBJ2-7; perhaps TRBD1 as D (6 bases). V gave up 6 bases and J gave up 7 bases, with 16 bases separating them. The CDR3 length is 13 residues. Germline CDR1 and CDR2: ENHRY and SYGVKD.

The V and J genes are TRBV6-1 and TRBJ2-2; possible D gene TRBD1, 5 bases. CDR1 and CDR2 from the germline V gene are MNHNS and SASEGT. The CDR3 totals 17 residues. V lost 4 bases, J lost 1 base, and 16 bases lay in between. The CDR3 reads CASSAIQATWNTGELFF. For the CDR3, the DNA is TGTGCCAGCAGTGCTATACAGGCGACATGGAACACCGGGGAGCTGTTTTTT.

This clone was observed a single time. The rearrangement joins TRBV10-3 to TRBJ2-3; 8 bases agree with TRBD2. V was pared by 8 bases and J by 1 base, with 5 bases of the junction left unmatched. Germline lookup yields CDR1 ENHRY and CDR2 SYGVKD. The CDR3 spans 14 residues. Here the CDR3 reads CAIAGGAGTDTQYF. The CDR3 DNA follows: TGTGCCATCGCCGGGGGGGCTGGCACAGATACGCAGTATTTT.

This clone was found a few times. J is TRBJ1-5 and V is TRBV7-2, with TRBD1 as a possible D gene (6 bases). There are 15 residues in the CDR3. The germline V and J ends were trimmed by 4 bases and 4 bases, with 14 bases remaining between them. CDR1 SGHTA and CDR2 FQGNSA come from the germline V gene. This CDR3 is CASSSNRAGNQPQHF. CDR3 in DNA: TGTGCCAGCAGCTCGAACAGGGCCGGGAATCAGCCCCAGCATTTT.